This T cell receptor (beta chain) comes out of a study of cytomegalovirus exposure and HLA in healthy donors. Overall study: In terms of ancestry, the Caucasian-associated cluster contained roughly four fifths of the roughly 400 genotyped donors. Findings and limits, study-wide: Fewer N-insertions (relative to the approximately 670-donor mean) were reportedly seen in an Asian-associated ancestry cluster in a later analysis.

The PCR had 60 Vbeta and 13 Jbeta primers. Clones were read by immunoSEQ multiplex PCR, and TCRdb kept only the in-frame ones, dropping some. The profile covers about 180,000 clones, with over 70% appearing a single time and around 3% taken by the ten largest. The CDR3 has 14 residues. V was shortened by 2 bases and J by 6 bases, with 11 bases between the two germline ends. Per the germline V gene, CDR1 is MNHEY and CDR2 is SVGAGI. For this clone: Its antigen is as yet unknown.

The specimen sequenced was PBMCs. The chain joins TRBV6-5 to TRBJ1-5, with D possibly being TRBD1 (6 bases). The sequence derives from a male donor in good health and CMV-seronegative. For the CDR3, the DNA is TGTGCCAGCAGTTACGGGGGGGCGGGTCAGCCCCAGCATTTT. As protein: CASSYGGAGQPQHF.